The rows below give T cell receptor beta chains drawn from one sample of a study of regulatory T cells in long-lasting Graves disease. TCRdb processed the multiplex PCR reads anew with MiXCR; each CDR3 protein has one entry. This table holds 400,000 to 450,000 distinct CDR3 sequences, about 20% found once. The sample in question was peripheral blood mononuclear cells (PBMCs), obtained when the disease was refractory, from a patient treated with antithyroid drugs. The source is a female donor with Graves disease. Both conserved end residues are part of each CDR3. Each record gives: J gene, CDR3 length, clone size, V gene, CDR3 protein. Clone size is given for some rows only: seen once, a few or many times, or a class if the clone is expanded.

j_call: TRBJ1-1; cdr3_length: 17; clone_size: few; v_call: TRBV6-2/TRBV6-3; cdr3_aa: CASSSRPRPPLNTEAFF
j_call: TRBJ2-1; cdr3_length: 13; clone_size: NA; v_call: TRBV20-1; cdr3_aa: CSARGLAVNEQFF
j_call: TRBJ1-1; cdr3_length: 13; clone_size: few; v_call: TRBV11-3; cdr3_aa: CASSLRGAIGAFF
j_call: TRBJ1-2; cdr3_length: 12; clone_size: many; v_call: TRBV28; cdr3_aa: CASSLLGHGYTF
j_call: TRBJ2-5; cdr3_length: 15; clone_size: NA; v_call: TRBV2; cdr3_aa: CASSERLTSGETQYF
j_call: TRBJ1-1; cdr3_length: 14; clone_size: NA; v_call: TRBV7-9; cdr3_aa: CASSLTRGVVEAFF
j_call: TRBJ2-7; cdr3_length: 15; clone_size: few; v_call: TRBV27; cdr3_aa: CASSPLLQGPYEQYF
j_call: TRBJ1-5; cdr3_length: 13; clone_size: NA; v_call: TRBV25-1; cdr3_aa: CASSEYGGQPQHF
j_call: TRBJ2-1; cdr3_length: 13; clone_size: NA; v_call: TRBV28; cdr3_aa: CASSLWGNNEQFF
j_call: TRBJ1-1; cdr3_length: 15; clone_size: NA; v_call: TRBV5-5; cdr3_aa: CASSLGAKMNTEAFF
j_call: TRBJ2-3; cdr3_length: 19; clone_size: NA; v_call: TRBV7-2; cdr3_aa: CASSKRGLAGEGTTDTQYF
j_call: TRBJ2-7; cdr3_length: 14; clone_size: many; v_call: TRBV28; cdr3_aa: CASSLLAGVGEQYF
j_call: TRBJ2-5; cdr3_length: 20; clone_size: NA; v_call: TRBV7-2; cdr3_aa: CASSQLPGQRDSLGSETQYF
j_call: TRBJ2-7; cdr3_length: 15; clone_size: many; v_call: TRBV12-3/TRBV12-4; cdr3_aa: CASSLVDSGNYEQYF
j_call: TRBJ2-5; cdr3_length: 16; clone_size: many; v_call: TRBV9; cdr3_aa: CASSVAAVGGQETQYF
j_call: TRBJ1-5; cdr3_length: 18; clone_size: few; v_call: TRBV12-5; cdr3_aa: CASGLGRRTRDRKQPQHF
j_call: TRBJ2-2; cdr3_length: 15; clone_size: many; v_call: TRBV12-3/TRBV12-4; cdr3_aa: CASSSQGAYTGELFF
j_call: TRBJ2-5; cdr3_length: 16; clone_size: many; v_call: TRBV11-2; cdr3_aa: CASSLGAIGAGETQYF
j_call: TRBJ2-7; cdr3_length: 14; clone_size: NA; v_call: TRBV27; cdr3_aa: CASRNREYPYEQYF
j_call: TRBJ2-4; cdr3_length: 13; clone_size: once; v_call: TRBV18; cdr3_aa: CASSLRPANIQYF
j_call: TRBJ1-2; cdr3_length: 13; clone_size: many; v_call: TRBV12-3/TRBV12-4; cdr3_aa: CASTPDIKYGYTF
j_call: TRBJ2-7; cdr3_length: 14; clone_size: NA; v_call: TRBV5-6; cdr3_aa: CASTRTKTSYEQYF
j_call: TRBJ2-1; cdr3_length: 15; clone_size: few; v_call: TRBV25-1; cdr3_aa: CASSGGGTTYNEQFF
j_call: TRBJ1-2; cdr3_length: 14; clone_size: many; v_call: TRBV6-1; cdr3_aa: CASSRGTGGYGYTF
j_call: TRBJ1-2; cdr3_length: 16; clone_size: NA; v_call: TRBV20-1; cdr3_aa: CSARDPRTGGNYGYTF
j_call: TRBJ1-1; cdr3_length: 14; clone_size: NA; v_call: TRBV20-1; cdr3_aa: CSARVSDSYTEAFF
j_call: TRBJ2-7; cdr3_length: 16; clone_size: few; v_call: TRBV7-9; cdr3_aa: CASSLEAGTSGRAAHF
j_call: TRBJ1-5; cdr3_length: 15; clone_size: NA; v_call: TRBV20-1; cdr3_aa: CSALTGGSSNQPQHF
j_call: TRBJ2-5; cdr3_length: 13; clone_size: many; v_call: TRBV24-1; cdr3_aa: CATSDATGETQYF
j_call: TRBJ2-1; cdr3_length: 16; clone_size: NA; v_call: TRBV20-1; cdr3_aa: CSARRDYTVSYNEQFF
j_call: TRBJ1-1; cdr3_length: 14; clone_size: many; v_call: TRBV3-1; cdr3_aa: CASSHNRDWAEAFF
j_call: TRBJ2-4; cdr3_length: 20; clone_size: many; v_call: TRBV6-5; cdr3_aa: CASSYQTDDAGAISKNIQYF
j_call: TRBJ1-2; cdr3_length: 14; clone_size: NA; v_call: TRBV5-1; cdr3_aa: CASSVTQGRYDYTF
j_call: TRBJ2-7; cdr3_length: 17; clone_size: many; v_call: TRBV30; cdr3_aa: CAWSVGLAGGLSHEQYF
j_call: TRBJ2-7; cdr3_length: 14; clone_size: many; v_call: TRBV7-6; cdr3_aa: CASSLSTYSYEQYF
j_call: TRBJ1-2; cdr3_length: 12; clone_size: NA; v_call: TRBV18; cdr3_aa: CASSGPGQRYTF
j_call: TRBJ1-2; cdr3_length: 14; clone_size: NA; v_call: TRBV3-1; cdr3_aa: CASSPATTGRGYTF
j_call: TRBJ1-5; cdr3_length: 15; clone_size: NA; v_call: TRBV11-2; cdr3_aa: CASSFGLRTDQPQHF
j_call: TRBJ2-2; cdr3_length: 17; clone_size: many; v_call: TRBV2; cdr3_aa: CASSVSSAGGPPGELFF
j_call: TRBJ2-7; cdr3_length: 15; clone_size: many; v_call: TRBV7-2; cdr3_aa: CASSSPPTARHEQYF
j_call: TRBJ2-1; cdr3_length: 10; clone_size: once; v_call: TRBV29-1; cdr3_aa: CSASEGEQFF
j_call: TRBJ1-6; cdr3_length: 13; clone_size: few; v_call: TRBV6-1; cdr3_aa: CATRTADNSPLHF
j_call: TRBJ1-1; cdr3_length: 16; clone_size: NA; v_call: TRBV5-4; cdr3_aa: CASSIGRTDGNTEAFF
j_call: TRBJ1-6; cdr3_length: 13; clone_size: many; v_call: TRBV20-1; cdr3_aa: CSASGGSSSPLHF
j_call: TRBJ1-5; cdr3_length: 15; clone_size: NA; v_call: TRBV3-1; cdr3_aa: CASSQDMGSRQPQHF
j_call: TRBJ2-7; cdr3_length: 15; clone_size: NA; v_call: TRBV5-1; cdr3_aa: CASSPRGGAAYEQYF
j_call: TRBJ2-1; cdr3_length: 16; clone_size: many; v_call: TRBV7-9; cdr3_aa: CASSVTSGSPKSEQFF
j_call: TRBJ1-1; cdr3_length: 17; clone_size: few; v_call: TRBV19; cdr3_aa: CASQAPLGWFVDTEAFF
j_call: TRBJ2-7; cdr3_length: 16; clone_size: NA; v_call: TRBV19; cdr3_aa: CASMGSGRAGREEQYF
j_call: TRBJ2-3; cdr3_length: 15; clone_size: many; v_call: TRBV28; cdr3_aa: CASSFGGVATDTQYF
j_call: TRBJ2-5; cdr3_length: 15; clone_size: many; v_call: TRBV27; cdr3_aa: CASSRSQGGVETQYF
j_call: TRBJ1-2; cdr3_length: 16; clone_size: few; v_call: TRBV5-1; cdr3_aa: CASTPSPRTQNYGYTF